Listed below are T cell receptor beta chains from one sample, sequenced in a study of vaccination and CD4 T cells after COVID-19. A single record per CDR3 protein comes from TCRdb applying MiXCR to the PCR reads. Among over 8,500 distinct CDR3 sequences listed, about 50% were seen once. Their specific antigens are unknown. The sample consisted of CD4+ T cells from blood, cultured in vitro. The receptor set was obtained from a human donor who had recovered from COVID-19. Each CDR3 is given with its conserved first and last residue. The order of the fields is V gene, clone size, J gene, D gene, CDR3 protein, CDR3 DNA. The D gene is left open where the match is weak. Only some rows state a clone size, as once, few, many or a class for expanded clones.

V gene: TRBV11-2; clone size: few; J gene: TRBJ2-7; D gene: .; CDR3 protein: CASSALGGATYEQYF; CDR3 DNA: TGTGCCAGCAGCGCCTTAGGAGGGGCAACGTACGAGCAGTACTTC
V gene: TRBV7-9; clone size: .; J gene: TRBJ1-1; D gene: TRBD1; CDR3 protein: CASSSPQGTTEAFF; CDR3 DNA: TGTGCCAGCAGCTCACCACAGGGGACGACTGAAGCTTTCTTT
V gene: TRBV11-2; clone size: few; J gene: TRBJ2-3; D gene: TRBD2; CDR3 protein: CASSTFGTPGTRTTTDTQYF; CDR3 DNA: TGTGCCAGCAGCACCTTTGGGACGCCCGGGACTAGGACTACGACAGATACGCAGTATTTT
V gene: TRBV20-1; clone size: .; J gene: TRBJ1-2; D gene: .; CDR3 protein: CSARIRANYGYTF; CDR3 DNA: TGCAGTGCTAGAATCCGAGCTAACTATGGCTACACCTTC
V gene: TRBV5-4; clone size: .; J gene: TRBJ2-3; D gene: .; CDR3 protein: CASSFGGGPTDTQYF; CDR3 DNA: TGTGCCAGCAGCTTTGGGGGGGGGCCCACAGATACGCAGTATTTT
V gene: TRBV6-5; clone size: few; J gene: TRBJ2-2; D gene: .; CDR3 protein: CASSYRSIRDRLLSANTGELFF; CDR3 DNA: TGTGCCAGCAGTTACAGGTCCATTCGCGACAGGTTACTTTCCGCGAACACCGGGGAGCTGTTTTTT
V gene: TRBV2; clone size: few; J gene: TRBJ1-1; D gene: TRBD1; CDR3 protein: CASSERDRPNTEAFF; CDR3 DNA: TGTGCCAGCAGTGAGCGGGACAGACCGAACACTGAAGCTTTCTTT
V gene: TRBV12-3/TRBV12-4; clone size: .; J gene: TRBJ2-2; D gene: TRBD1; CDR3 protein: CASSFGTGDTGELFF; CDR3 DNA: TGTGCCAGCAGTTTCGGGACAGGAGATACCGGGGAGCTGTTTTTT
V gene: TRBV4-3; clone size: .; J gene: TRBJ1-3; D gene: .; CDR3 protein: CASSPPGTGNTIYF; CDR3 DNA: TGCGCCAGCAGCCCCCCGGGAACTGGAAACACCATATATTTT
V gene: TRBV11-1; clone size: few; J gene: TRBJ1-2; D gene: .; CDR3 protein: CASSQERPGPTYYGYTF; CDR3 DNA: TGTGCCAGCAGCCAAGAAAGACCGGGACCGACTTACTATGGCTACACCTTC
V gene: TRBV19; clone size: few; J gene: TRBJ1-5; D gene: .; CDR3 protein: CASSIVPGTSNQPQHF; CDR3 DNA: TGTGCCAGTAGTATAGTCCCCGGGACAAGCAATCAGCCCCAGCATTTT
V gene: TRBV20-1; clone size: few; J gene: TRBJ2-3; D gene: TRBD2; CDR3 protein: CSASTTSGGPDTQYF; CDR3 DNA: TGCAGTGCTTCTACGACTAGCGGGGGTCCAGATACGCAGTATTTT
V gene: TRBV19; clone size: .; J gene: TRBJ2-3; D gene: .; CDR3 protein: CASSISGHPTDTQYF; CDR3 DNA: TGTGCCAGTAGTATTTCGGGCCACCCCACAGATACGCAGTATTTT
V gene: TRBV20-1; clone size: .; J gene: TRBJ1-5; D gene: TRBD1; CDR3 protein: CSAGGQGPPLNNQPQHF; CDR3 DNA: TGCAGTGCAGGGGGACAGGGGCCCCCCTTGAACAATCAGCCCCAGCATTTT
V gene: TRBV7-2; clone size: once; J gene: TRBJ2-7; D gene: .; CDR3 protein: CASSLFQSEQYF; CDR3 DNA: TGTGCCAGCAGCTTATTTCAGTCCGAGCAGTACTTC
V gene: TRBV20-1; clone size: .; J gene: TRBJ1-2; D gene: TRBD1; CDR3 protein: CSARVEDRVTSGYTF; CDR3 DNA: TGCAGTGCTAGAGTTGAGGACAGGGTGACATCTGGCTACACCTTC
V gene: TRBV2; clone size: .; J gene: TRBJ2-3; D gene: TRBD2; CDR3 protein: CASNSGGTDTQYF; CDR3 DNA: TGTGCCAGCAATAGCGGGGGCACAGATACGCAGTATTTT
V gene: TRBV10-3; clone size: .; J gene: TRBJ2-5; D gene: TRBD2; CDR3 protein: CAISRLAGQETQYF; CDR3 DNA: TGTGCCATCAGTCGACTAGCGGGCCAAGAGACCCAGTACTTC
V gene: TRBV23-1; clone size: .; J gene: TRBJ1-5; D gene: .; CDR3 protein: CASRDRSFYSNQPQHF; CDR3 DNA: TGCGCCAGCAGGGACAGATCCTTTTATAGCAATCAGCCCCAGCATTTT
V gene: TRBV21-1; clone size: once; J gene: TRBJ2-3; D gene: .; CDR3 protein: CASSTFKVRGEHGPQGADTQYF; CDR3 DNA: TGTGCCAGCAGCACCTTTAAGGTGCGGGGGGAACACGGACCCCAGGGGGCAGATACGCAGTATTTT
V gene: TRBV6-1; clone size: .; J gene: TRBJ1-5; D gene: .; CDR3 protein: CASSEEGWGNQPQHF; CDR3 DNA: TGTGCCAGCAGTGAAGAAGGGTGGGGCAATCAGCCCCAGCATTTT
V gene: TRBV19; clone size: few; J gene: TRBJ1-2; D gene: TRBD1; CDR3 protein: CASSRGQGIYGYTF; CDR3 DNA: TGTGCCAGTAGTAGGGGACAGGGAATCTATGGCTACACCTTC
V gene: TRBV5-4; clone size: .; J gene: TRBJ2-7; D gene: .; CDR3 protein: CASSPFTASYEQYF; CDR3 DNA: TGTGCCAGCTCACCCTTCACCGCATCCTACGAGCAGTACTTC
V gene: TRBV5-1; clone size: .; J gene: TRBJ2-2; D gene: TRBD1; CDR3 protein: CASSEDRPNTGELFF; CDR3 DNA: TGCGCCAGCAGCGAGGACAGGCCGAACACCGGGGAGCTGTTTTTT
V gene: TRBV20-1; clone size: .; J gene: TRBJ1-1; D gene: .; CDR3 protein: CSAGGQGTEAFF; CDR3 DNA: TGCAGTGCCGGAGGGCAGGGCACTGAAGCTTTCTTT
V gene: TRBV20-1; clone size: .; J gene: TRBJ2-7; D gene: .; CDR3 protein: CSAREETDHYEQYF; CDR3 DNA: TGCAGTGCTAGAGAAGAGACAGACCACTACGAGCAGTACTTC
V gene: TRBV30; clone size: .; J gene: TRBJ2-2; D gene: TRBD1; CDR3 protein: CAWTRDRGNGELFF; CDR3 DNA: TGTGCCTGGACCCGGGACAGGGGTAACGGGGAGCTGTTTTTT
V gene: TRBV7-9; clone size: .; J gene: TRBJ2-4; D gene: .; CDR3 protein: CASSSYRLAAKNIQYF; CDR3 DNA: TGTGCCAGCAGCTCCTACCGTTTGGCAGCCAAAAACATTCAGTACTTC
V gene: TRBV27; clone size: few; J gene: TRBJ1-2; D gene: .; CDR3 protein: CASSPWMEAGYYGYTF; CDR3 DNA: TGTGCCAGCAGTCCTTGGATGGAAGCAGGTTACTATGGCTACACCTTC
V gene: TRBV12-5; clone size: few; J gene: TRBJ1-2; D gene: .; CDR3 protein: CASGTTGGYGYTF; CDR3 DNA: TGTGCTAGTGGTACGACGGGGGGCTATGGCTACACCTTC
V gene: TRBV30; clone size: .; J gene: TRBJ1-2; D gene: .; CDR3 protein: CAWTAGTYYGYTF; CDR3 DNA: TGTGCCTGGACTGCCGGGACATACTATGGCTACACCTTC
V gene: TRBV7-9; clone size: few; J gene: TRBJ1-5; D gene: .; CDR3 protein: CASSLDAGNQPQHF; CDR3 DNA: TGTGCCAGCAGCTTAGATGCTGGCAATCAGCCCCAGCATTTT
V gene: TRBV6-5; clone size: .; J gene: TRBJ2-1; D gene: TRBD2; CDR3 protein: CASSYVGLGSYNEQFF; CDR3 DNA: TGTGCCAGCAGTTATGTGGGACTAGGTTCCTACAATGAGCAGTTCTTC